This T cell receptor beta chain was captured by sequencing in a study of identical twins. The CDR3 totals 14 residues. Germline lookup yields CDR1 SGHAT and CDR2 FQNNGV. Trimming stripped 6 bases from V and 8 bases from J, with 17 bases between. This clonotype occurred a few times. Template switching introduced a universal primer site, and the cDNA bore unique molecular identifiers. TCRdb passed the 5' RACE reads through MiXCR, listing each CDR3 protein once. The table lists 600,000 to 800,000 distinct CDR3 sequences, roughly 20% of them singletons. These records were also assigned to another study, of T cells expressing NK-cell markers. That report notes: Each TCR beta repertoire originated in sorted T cells that were CD3+CD56+NKG2C+, CD3+CD56+NKG2C- or CD3+CD56-NKG2C+. The CD3+CD56-NKG2C+ fraction of several donors was also led by these clonotypes.

Sequencing used PBMCs. V is TRBV11-2 and J is TRBJ2-1; a possible D gene is TRBD2 (7 bases). The sequence was collected from a woman between 18 and 29 years old in good health. CDR3 coding DNA: TGTGCCAGCAGTCCGGGGGCGGCGGGAGATGAGCAGTTCTTC. Amino acid sequence: CASSPGAAGDEQFF.